These T cell receptor beta chains were read from a single sample in a study of T cell responses to AZD1222 COVID-19 vaccine. The protocol was immunoSEQ multiplex PCR, while the TCRdb copy is restricted to in-frame clones and leaves out a portion. The sample lists 30,000 to 35,000 clones; about nine tenths were seen once. The sequenced sample was peripheral blood, obtained on day 0 of AZD1222 vaccination. These receptors came from an adult in good health. The CDR3 runs from the conserved cysteine through the conserved F or W. D genes are given only for firm matches. The size entry is marked missing in some rows and otherwise reads once, few, many or a size class.

v_gene: TRBV19; d_gene: .; abundance: .; j_gene: TRBJ1-6; CDR3nt: TGTGCCAGTAGTCCCCAGACTAATTCACCCCTCCACTTT; CDR3aa: CASSPQTNSPLHF
v_gene: TRBV4-1; d_gene: TRBD1; abundance: once; j_gene: TRBJ2-1; CDR3nt: TGCGCCAGCAGCCAAGAAAGGGGGCTTACCCTGTTCTTC; CDR3aa: CASSQERGLTLFF
v_gene: TRBV28; d_gene: TRBD2; abundance: .; j_gene: TRBJ2-3; CDR3nt: TGTGCCAGCAGTCAAACTACTAGCGGGGTCACAGATACGCAGTATTTT; CDR3aa: CASSQTTSGVTDTQYF
v_gene: TRBV19; d_gene: .; abundance: .; j_gene: TRBJ2-7; CDR3nt: TGTGCCAGTAGTACCTACCCCCCCTACGAGCAGTACTTC; CDR3aa: CASSTYPPYEQYF
v_gene: TRBV30; d_gene: .; abundance: .; j_gene: TRBJ1-1; CDR3nt: TGTGCCTGGAGTGTACACGGCCGCGAAGCTTTCTTT; CDR3aa: CAWSVHGREAFF
v_gene: TRBV5-4; d_gene: .; abundance: .; j_gene: TRBJ1-2; CDR3nt: TGTGCCAGCAGCTTTGGGTCGGCCCTTCCCGCCTCTCCCTATGGCTACACCTTC; CDR3aa: CASSFGSALPASPYGYTF
v_gene: TRBV5-4; d_gene: .; abundance: few; j_gene: TRBJ1-2; CDR3nt: TGTGCCAGCAGCTTGGAAGGGGCGTCGAGGGGGGATGGCTACACCTTC; CDR3aa: CASSLEGASRGDGYTF
v_gene: TRBV27; d_gene: .; abundance: .; j_gene: TRBJ1-1; CDR3nt: TGTGCCAGCAGTTTCTGGAGGAACACTGAAGCTTTCTTT; CDR3aa: CASSFWRNTEAFF
v_gene: TRBV5-4; d_gene: .; abundance: .; j_gene: TRBJ1-2; CDR3nt: TGTGCCAGCAGCCTCTCCGGACACTATGGCTACACCTTC; CDR3aa: CASSLSGHYGYTF
v_gene: TRBV7-6; d_gene: TRBD1; abundance: .; j_gene: TRBJ1-1; CDR3nt: TGTGCCAGCAGCTTAATTTGGACCCGACAGGGGGTGAACACTGAAGCTTTCTTT; CDR3aa: CASSLIWTRQGVNTEAFF
v_gene: TRBV5-1; d_gene: TRBD2; abundance: .; j_gene: TRBJ2-7; CDR3nt: TGCGCCAGCAGCTGGGGAGGGGATAGCTCCTACGAGCAGTACTTC; CDR3aa: CASSWGGDSSYEQYF
v_gene: TRBV19; d_gene: .; abundance: .; j_gene: TRBJ1-1; CDR3nt: TGTGCCAGTAGTTCAGCGGAGGGAACTGAAGCTTTCTTT; CDR3aa: CASSSAEGTEAFF
v_gene: TRBV19; d_gene: .; abundance: .; j_gene: TRBJ2-2; CDR3nt: TGTGCCAGTACGTCAGGGTGGACCGGGGAGCTGTTTTTT; CDR3aa: CASTSGWTGELFF
v_gene: TRBV5-4; d_gene: TRBD1; abundance: .; j_gene: TRBJ2-7; CDR3nt: TGTGCCAGCAGCCCCCGACAGGGCAACTACGAGCAGTACTTC; CDR3aa: CASSPRQGNYEQYF
v_gene: TRBV3-1/TRBV3-2; d_gene: .; abundance: .; j_gene: TRBJ1-2; CDR3nt: TGTGCCAGCAGCCAAGCTCGGGCAGGGCTTGGCTACACCTTC; CDR3aa: CASSQARAGLGYTF
v_gene: TRBV5-1; d_gene: .; abundance: .; j_gene: TRBJ2-5; CDR3nt: TGCGCCAGCAGCTTGCTTTCCGAAGAGACCCAGTACTTC; CDR3aa: CASSLLSEETQYF
v_gene: TRBV9; d_gene: .; abundance: .; j_gene: TRBJ1-1; CDR3nt: TGTGCCAGCAGCGTAGTGGTGAACGGGGAAGCTTTCTTT; CDR3aa: CASSVVVNGEAFF
v_gene: TRBV9; d_gene: TRBD2; abundance: .; j_gene: TRBJ2-2; CDR3nt: TGTGCCAGCAGCGTAGGGGTTAGCGGGTCTACCGGGGAGCTGTTTTTT; CDR3aa: CASSVGVSGSTGELFF
v_gene: TRBV19; d_gene: TRBD1; abundance: once; j_gene: TRBJ1-5; CDR3nt: TGTGCCAGTAGTGGACCCAGGGGGTATAGCAATCAGCCCCAGCATTTT; CDR3aa: CASSGPRGYSNQPQHF
v_gene: TRBV5-1; d_gene: .; abundance: .; j_gene: TRBJ2-7; CDR3nt: TGCGCCAGCAGCCCCTCAACGGGGTTTCAGGGCGAGCAGTACTTC; CDR3aa: CASSPSTGFQGEQYF
v_gene: TRBV29-1; d_gene: .; abundance: .; j_gene: TRBJ2-5; CDR3nt: TGCAGCGCTCGACTAGTGGGGGAGACCCAGTACTTC; CDR3aa: CSARLVGETQYF
v_gene: TRBV27; d_gene: .; abundance: once; j_gene: TRBJ1-6; CDR3nt: TGTGCCAGCAGTTTATCACGGGATTCACCCCTCCACTTT; CDR3aa: CASSLSRDSPLHF
v_gene: TRBV18; d_gene: TRBD1; abundance: .; j_gene: TRBJ1-3; CDR3nt: TGTGCCAGCTCACCTGTACAGGGGGCCCCTGGAAACACCATATATTTT; CDR3aa: CASSPVQGAPGNTIYF
v_gene: TRBV6-5; d_gene: .; abundance: .; j_gene: TRBJ2-1; CDR3nt: TGTGCCAGCAGCTCCTTGGGTGGAGGAGGCAATGAGCAGTTCTTC; CDR3aa: CASSSLGGGGNEQFF
v_gene: TRBV5-4; d_gene: TRBD1; abundance: .; j_gene: TRBJ2-7; CDR3nt: TGTGCCAGCAACACAGGGGGAACCTACGAGCAGTACTTC; CDR3aa: CASNTGGTYEQYF
v_gene: TRBV18; d_gene: TRBD1; abundance: .; j_gene: TRBJ2-1; CDR3nt: TGTGCCAGCTCACCCCGAGACAGGGAGGAGCAGTTCTTC; CDR3aa: CASSPRDREEQFF
v_gene: TRBV5-1; d_gene: TRBD1; abundance: .; j_gene: TRBJ1-4; CDR3nt: TGCGCCAGCAGCGAAGGACAGGGGGCAATCAGCGAAAAACTGTTTTTT; CDR3aa: CASSEGQGAISEKLFF
v_gene: TRBV25-1; d_gene: .; abundance: .; j_gene: TRBJ1-6; CDR3nt: TGTGCCAGCAGTGATGTGGGTAATTCACCCCTCCACTTT; CDR3aa: CASSDVGNSPLHF
v_gene: TRBV4-1; d_gene: .; abundance: .; j_gene: TRBJ2-5; CDR3nt: TGCGCCAGCAGCCAAATGCAAACTGGGGAGACCCAGTACTTC; CDR3aa: CASSQMQTGETQYF
v_gene: TRBV29-1; d_gene: TRBD1; abundance: medium-sized; j_gene: TRBJ2-5; CDR3nt: TGCAGCGTTGAAGACTCGACAGGGCGACAAGAGACCCAGTACTTC; CDR3aa: CSVEDSTGRQETQYF
v_gene: TRBV6-5; d_gene: TRBD1; abundance: once; j_gene: TRBJ1-1; CDR3nt: TGTGCCAGCAGTTTCCCGGGACAGGGAAGGACTGAAGCTTTCTTT; CDR3aa: CASSFPGQGRTEAFF
v_gene: TRBV12-3/TRBV12-4; d_gene: .; abundance: .; j_gene: TRBJ2-3; CDR3nt: TGTGCCAGCAAGACTTCAGGCACAGATACGCAGTATTTT; CDR3aa: CASKTSGTDTQYF
v_gene: TRBV3-1/TRBV3-2; d_gene: .; abundance: .; j_gene: TRBJ2-4; CDR3nt: TGTGCCAGCAGCCAAGATCTGAGGACCGTGGGAGCCAAAAACATTCAGTACTTC; CDR3aa: CASSQDLRTVGAKNIQYF
v_gene: TRBV4-2; d_gene: .; abundance: .; j_gene: TRBJ2-2; CDR3nt: TGTGCCAGCAGCACATGGGGCCGGGTCGCGAACACCGGGGAGCTGTTTTTT; CDR3aa: CASSTWGRVANTGELFF
v_gene: TRBV7-9; d_gene: .; abundance: once; j_gene: TRBJ2-3; CDR3nt: TGTGCCAGCAGCTTAGTAGGGCGTTTAGGTCATACGCAGTATTTT; CDR3aa: CASSLVGRLGHTQYF
v_gene: TRBV24-1; d_gene: .; abundance: once; j_gene: TRBJ2-3; CDR3nt: TGTGCCACCGCCAAGTCTACCAGCACAGATACGCAGTATTTT; CDR3aa: CATAKSTSTDTQYF
v_gene: TRBV27; d_gene: TRBD1; abundance: .; j_gene: TRBJ2-7; CDR3nt: TGTGCCAGCAGTTTACTTACTTCGACAGGGGCCGGCCACGAGCAGTACTTC; CDR3aa: CASSLLTSTGAGHEQYF
v_gene: TRBV19; d_gene: TRBD1; abundance: .; j_gene: TRBJ1-6; CDR3nt: TGTGCCAGTAGTAGAAACCGGGACAGGGGAACACCCCTCCACTTT; CDR3aa: CASSRNRDRGTPLHF
v_gene: TRBV7-9; d_gene: .; abundance: once; j_gene: TRBJ2-2; CDR3nt: TGTGCCAGCAGCTTCGTAAACACCGGGGAGCTGTTTTTT; CDR3aa: CASSFVNTGELFF
v_gene: TRBV19; d_gene: .; abundance: once; j_gene: TRBJ1-1; CDR3nt: TGTGCCAGTCGACCTCCGGGGCAGACGAACACTGAAGCTTTCTTT; CDR3aa: CASRPPGQTNTEAFF
v_gene: TRBV9; d_gene: .; abundance: .; j_gene: TRBJ2-2; CDR3nt: TGTGCCAGCAGCCCCTTAGGGGCCGTCACCGGGGAGCTGTTTTTT; CDR3aa: CASSPLGAVTGELFF